This T cell receptor delta chain was obtained from a study of γδ T cells in repeated Plasmodium falciparum infection. Study-wide results and limits: In Vdelta2-negative, largely Vdelta1+, gammadelta repertoires, repeated controlled infections appeared to drive clonal selection waves. Malian children's Vdelta2-negative repertoires appeared more expanded and less diverse than Australians'.

Bulk repertoires came from Vgamma9/Vdelta2+ or Vdelta2-negative gammadelta T cells flow-sorted from PBMC. Germline CDR1 is GEAIGNYY and CDR2 is EKD. This CDR3 is built from 17 residues. TCRdb called clones from the multiplex PCR reads again using CATT. Among 85,000 to 95,000 delta-chain clones listed, over 1.3% were seen once. This clone was picked up many times. Its cognate antigen is unknown. This sequence is one base from a far larger clone and is likely a read error. Other nucleotide sequences in the sample specify the same CDR3. This clonotype originated in a pool of human donors (malaria-infected and uninfected, not separated). The sequencing input was gamma-delta T cells from blood. The genes are TRDV2 and TRDJ1; unclear D gene. The CDR3 spells CACDTVSSPGYTDKLIF. DNA for the CDR3: TGTGCCTGTGACACCGTGTCCTCTCCGGGGTACACCGATAAGCTCATCTTT.